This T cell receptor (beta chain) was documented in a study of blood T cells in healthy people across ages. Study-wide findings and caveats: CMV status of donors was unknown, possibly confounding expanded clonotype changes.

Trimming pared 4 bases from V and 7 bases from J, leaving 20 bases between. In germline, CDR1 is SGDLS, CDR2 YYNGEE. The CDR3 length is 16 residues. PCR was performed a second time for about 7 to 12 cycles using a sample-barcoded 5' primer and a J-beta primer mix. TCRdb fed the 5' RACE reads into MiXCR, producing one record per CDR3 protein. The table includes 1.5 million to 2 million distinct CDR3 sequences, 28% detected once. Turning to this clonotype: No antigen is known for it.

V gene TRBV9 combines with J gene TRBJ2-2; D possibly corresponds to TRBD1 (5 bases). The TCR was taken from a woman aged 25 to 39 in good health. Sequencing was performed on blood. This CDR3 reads CASSKRGDTGGGELFF. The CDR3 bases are TGTGCCAGCAGCAAAAGGGGCGATACGGGCGGCGGGGAGCTGTTTTTT. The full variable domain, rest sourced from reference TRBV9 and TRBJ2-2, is DSGVTQTPKHLITATGQRVTLRCSPRSGDLSVYWYQQSLDQGLQFLIQYYNGEERAKGNILERFSAQQFPDLHSELNLSSLELGDSALYFCASSKRGDTGGGELFFGEGSRLTVL.